The 23 T cell receptor beta chains presented below share a single source sample, sequenced in a study of shared clonotypes between healthy human individuals. The table came from immunoSEQ multiplex PCR; TCRdb's copy has only in-frame clones and leaves some out. Of about 690,000 clones listed, roughly 91% are singletons. Sequencing input: memory CD8+ T cells from PBMCs. Indicated subset: CD45RO+ cells pooled with CCR7-negative TemRA cells. The receptors shown here come from a young man in good health. Some clones in this sample may be carry-over from other donors' samples.

This chain joins TRBV6-1 and TRBJ1-1, with a tentative D call TRBD1 (6 bases). The V gene lost 4 bases and the J gene lost 0 bases, with 18 bases spanning the gap. The CDR3 runs 17 residues. Germline V gives CDR1 MNHNS, CDR2 SASEGT. Here the CDR3 DNA reads TGTGCCAGCAGTGCGTCCGAGGGGGGGGCCATGAACACTGAAGCTTTCTTT. This codes for CASSASEGGAMNTEAFF.

This chain uses TRBV11-2 with TRBJ2-7; 10 bases map to TRBD1. This CDR3 comprises 14 residues. Losses at the gene ends were 5 bases for V and 3 bases for J; bases not matched to a gene: 4. In germline, CDR1 is SGHAT, CDR2 FQNNGV. For the CDR3, the DNA is TGTGCCAGCAGCACGGACAGGGGGAGCTACGAGCAGTACTTC. It is translated as CASSTDRGSYEQYF. The variable domain in full, with the rest retrieved from reference TRBV11-2 and TRBJ2-7, is EAGVAQSPRYKIIEKRQSVAFWCNPISGHATLYWYQQILGQGPKLLIQFQNNGVVDDSQLPKDRFSAERLKGVDSTLKIQPAKLEDSAVYLCASSTDRGSYEQYFGPGTRLTVT.

The chain employs TRBV28 and TRBJ1-2; 12 nucleotides align to TRBD1. Germline CDR1 and CDR2: MDHEN and SYDVKM. The length of the CDR3 is 15 residues. Losses at the gene ends were 6 bases for V and 4 bases for J; bases not matched to a gene: 6. The CDR3 reads CASRDRDRGPYGYTF. CDR3 DNA sequence: TGTGCCAGCAGGGACCGGGACAGGGGGCCCTATGGCTACACCTTC.

V and J are TRBV11-1 and TRBJ2-3; D is undetermined. The germline V gene encodes CDR1 SGHAT and CDR2 FQDESV (reference sequence). V lost 5 bases and J lost 0, with 6 bases in between. The CDR3 has 13 residues. CDR3 sequence: CASSNTSTDTQYF. CDR3 bases: TGTGCCAGCAGCAACACTAGCACAGATACGCAGTATTTT.

The gene calls are TRBV19 and TRBJ2-7; 7 bases align to TRBD2. In germline, CDR1 is LNHDA, CDR2 SQIVND (reference sequence). The V segment lost 0 bases and the J segment 2 bases; nucleotides outside the gene matches: 10. CDR3 length equals 17 residues. CDR3 DNA sequence: TGTGCCAGTAGTATAGATCTCATCGGGAGCGGGACCTACGAGCAGTACTTC. The encoded protein is CASSIDLIGSGTYEQYF.

This clone was picked up many times. The V and J genes are TRBV6-1 and TRBJ1-6, with 9 bases matching TRBD1. The CDR3 has 14 amino acids. From germline, CDR1 is MNHNS and CDR2 SASEGT. The V and J ends lost 1 base and 9 bases, in that order; junction bases with no gene match: 1. Here the CDR3 DNA reads TGTGCCAGCAGTGAAGGGACAGGGGTTTCACCCCTCCACTTT. Protein: CASSEGTGVSPLHF.

V gene TRBV10-1 combines with J gene TRBJ2-5; 10 bases line up with TRBD1. The CDR3 length is 15 residues. After removal of 6 bases from V and 5 bases from J, the junction contained 9 bases not matched to a gene. Germline V gene data show CDR1 as WNHNN and CDR2 as SYGVQD (reference sequence). Here the CDR3 reads CASSPGTGAVETQYF. The CDR3 region has the DNA TGCGCCAGCAGCCCTGGGACAGGGGCGGTGGAGACCCAGTACTTC.

The chain joins TRBV7-8 to TRBJ2-5, with 7 bases that match TRBD1. CDR3 length equals 11 residues. Unmatched junction bases numbered 9, after V lost 10 bases and J lost 10 bases. CDR1 SGHVS and CDR2 FQNEAQ come from the germline V gene. The CDR3 protein is CAIPKGAGQYF. CDR3 nucleotide sequence: TGTGCCATTCCGAAGGGGGCCGGCCAGTACTTC.

A remark on this clone: A read error may explain this, as a much larger clone is one base away. The chain uses TRBV6-5 and TRBJ2-2, with no clear D. The germline V gene encodes CDR1 MNHEY and CDR2 SVGAGI. The CDR3 loop spans 12 amino acids. V was shortened by 4 bases and J by 2 bases, with 2 bases between the two germline ends. The CDR3 DNA reads TGTGCCAGCAGTTTCAACACCGGGGAGCTGTTTTTT. Protein product: CASSFNTGELFF.

The V gene is TRBV7-3, the J gene TRBJ2-2, with 9 bases matching TRBD1. Germline trimming cut 4 bases from V and 0 bases from J; bases unmatched to any gene: 9. This CDR3 is 18 amino acids long. CDR1 SGHTA and CDR2 FQGTGA come from the germline V gene. The CDR3 sequence is CASSSGQGLTANTGELFF. The CDR3 bases are TGTGCCAGCAGCTCAGGACAGGGGCTGACAGCGAACACCGGGGAGCTGTTTTTT. The full variable domain, with the rest looked up from reference TRBV7-3 and TRBJ2-2, is GAGVSQTPSNKVTEKGKYVELRCDPISGHTALYWYRQSLGQGPEFLIYFQGTGAADDSGLPNDRFFAVRPEGSVSTLKIQRTERGDSAVYLCASSSGQGLTANTGELFFGEGSRLTVL.

The rearrangement links TRBV5-1 to TRBJ2-2, with 7 bases aligning to TRBD1. The CDR3 spans 16 residues. The germline V gene has CDR1 SGHRS and CDR2 YFSETQ. V gave up 7 bases and J gave up 7 bases; unmatched junction bases: 16. CDR3 DNA: TGCGCCAGCGGTGAACAGGGGACACAACTGGGCGGGGAGCTGTTTTTT. Protein sequence: CASGEQGTQLGGELFF. The variable domain in full, with the rest retrieved from reference TRBV5-1 and TRBJ2-2, is KAGVTQTPRYLIKTRGQQVTLSCSPISGHRSVSWYQQTPGQGLQFLFEYFSETQRNKGNFPGRFSGRQFSNSRSEMNVSTLELGDSALYLCASGEQGTQLGGELFFGEGSRLTVL.

The chain joins TRBV29-1 to TRBJ1-1; D not certain. The V gene's germline CDR1 is SQVTM and CDR2 ANQGSEA. This CDR3 is 14 amino acids long. The germline V and J ends were trimmed by 6 bases and 5 bases, with 19 bases remaining between them. The CDR3 DNA sequence: TGCAGCGTCCCTGTCGTCAGGCGGGGAACTGAAGCTTTCTTT. It codes for CSVPVVRRGTEAFF.

This clone was found once. The chain joins TRBV7-9 to TRBJ2-3, with 7 bases matching TRBD1. The CDR3 loop spans 16 amino acids. J gave up 1 base and V 4 bases, and 8 bases lay outside the gene matches. From germline, CDR1 is SEHNR and CDR2 FQNEAQ (reference sequence). The DNA for the CDR3 is TGTGCCAGCAGCTCGATCTCTACAGGGGGCACAGATACGCAGTATTTT. It yields the protein CASSSISTGGTDTQYF.

The rearrangement joins TRBV9 to TRBJ2-7, with TRBD1 identical over 8 bases. Looked up from germline, CDR1 is SGDLS and CDR2 is YYNGEE. After removal of 3 bases from V and 0 bases from J, the junction contained 2 bases not matched to a gene. The CDR3 loop spans 14 amino acids. Here the CDR3 reads CASSADRVSYEQYF. CDR3 coding DNA: TGTGCCAGCAGCGCGGACAGGGTCTCCTACGAGCAGTACTTC.

The chain links TRBV7-9 to TRBJ2-7; TRBD1 agrees at 11 bases. CDR1 is SEHNR, CDR2 FQNEAQ, per germline (reference sequence). Trimming removed 5 bases from V and 6 bases from J; junction bases left unmatched: 6. The CDR3 is 14 residues long. The CDR3 nucleotides are TGTGCCAGCAGCAAGCCGGGACAGGGGGGCGAGCAGTACTTC. Its translation is CASSKPGQGGEQYF.

The V and J genes are TRBV29-1 and TRBJ2-3; 8 bases are a match to TRBD2. CDR3 length: 15 residues. From germline, CDR1 is SQVTM and CDR2 ANQGSEA. After removal of 6 bases from V and 5 bases from J, the junction contained 13 bases not matched to a gene. The CDR3 DNA reads TGCAGCGTCCGAGAGGGACTAGGTGGTGGAGATACGCAGTATTTT. Translating gives CSVREGLGGGDTQYF.

The chain carries TRBV6-5 and TRBJ2-3; 8 bases line up with TRBD2. The CDR3 spans 15 residues. J was trimmed by 0 bases and V by 3 bases; bases with no gene match: 2. Germline V CDR1 and CDR2: MNHEY, SVGAGI. The CDR3 sequence is CASSYSGISTDTQYF. Written as DNA, the CDR3 is TGTGCCAGCAGTTATAGCGGGATCAGCACAGATACGCAGTATTTT.

The chain links TRBV2 to TRBJ2-7; 9 positions agree with TRBD1. In germline, CDR1 is SNHLY, CDR2 FYNNEI. V dropped 4 bases and J dropped 3; count of bases not matched to a gene: 7. This CDR3 comprises 15 residues. The DNA of the CDR3 is TGTGCCAGCAGTGGCCGGGACAGGGAATACTACGAGCAGTACTTC. Protein: CASSGRDREYYEQYF.

Of note for this clone: The junction and the germline gene differ at one end; a read error may be behind it. The chain recombines TRBV7-9 with TRBJ2-5; D gene unclear. The CDR3 extends over 13 amino acids. Germline CDR1 reads SEHNR; CDR2 reads FQNEAQ (reference sequence). The CDR3 nucleotides read TGTGCCAGCAACTTAGATGGGGAAGAGACCCAGTACTTC. Its protein product is CASNLDGEETQYF.

The rearrangement uses TRBV27 and TRBJ2-1, with 10 bases lining up with TRBD2. V was pared by 4 bases and J by 8 bases, with 5 bases of the junction left unmatched. Per the germline V gene, CDR1 is MNHEY and CDR2 is SMNVEV (reference sequence). This CDR3 spans 14 amino acids. This CDR3 reads CASSSAGGRDEQFF. In nucleotides, the CDR3 is TGTGCCAGCAGTTCAGCGGGAGGGAGGGATGAGCAGTTCTTC.

For this clone: A read error is possible here, since a much larger clone lies one base away. The chain has TRBV9 and TRBJ2-3; maybe TRBD2 (6 bases). The germline gives CDR1 SGDLS, CDR2 YYNGEE. The CDR3 consists of 16 residues. The V end lost 3 bases, the J end lost 8 bases, and 22 bases lay between the germline ends. CDR3 bases: TGTGCCAGCAGCGCGGGACTGGACCCACGGGCAGGTACGCAGTATTTT. The encoded protein is CASSAGLDPRAGTQYF. The variable domain in full, with the rest retrieved from reference TRBV9 and TRBJ2-3, is DSGVTQTPKHLITATGQRVTLRCSPRSGDLSVYWYQQSLDQGLQFLIQYYNGEERAKGNILERFSAQQFPDLHSELNLSSLELGDSALYFCASSAGLDPRAGTQYFGPGTRLTVL.

The rearrangement links TRBV13 to TRBJ1-3; D perhaps matches TRBD1 (5 bases). V lost 10 bases and J lost 0, with 16 bases in between. This CDR3 has 15 residues. Germline-derived CDR1 and CDR2 are PRHDT and FYEKMQ (reference sequence). CDR3 residues: CATRDLTGSGNTIYF. The CDR3 region has the DNA TGTGCCACCCGGGACCTAACGGGCTCTGGAAACACCATATATTTT.

The V gene is TRBV7-9, the J gene TRBJ2-7; weak D call: TRBD2 (6 bases). Germline V lookup: CDR1 SEHNR, CDR2 FQNEAQ (reference sequence). Deletions cut 5 bases from V and 0 bases from J, with 11 bases between. The length of the CDR3 is 14 residues. The CDR3 nucleotides are TGTGCCAGCAGCCCCGCCGGGAGCTCCTACGAGCAGTACTTC. The encoded protein is CASSPAGSSYEQYF. Together with reference TRBV7-9 and TRBJ2-7, the CDR3 gives the full variable domain: DTGVSQNPRHKITKRGQNVTFRCDPISEHNRLYWYRQTLGQGPEFLTYFQNEAQLEKSRLLSDRFSAERPKGSFSTLEIQRTEQGDSAMYLCASSPAGSSYEQYFGPGTRLTVT.